The 25 T cell receptor beta chains reported below all come from one sample, sequenced in a study of regulatory T cells in long-lasting Graves disease (dated by TCRdb to the early 2020s). The library was prepared using multiplex PCR. TCRdb shows the sequencer as Illumina HiSeq 4000. CDR3 regions were amplified by Arm-PCR with iRepertoire HTBI primers to construct TCR beta libraries. Using fastp trimming at Q25 and MiXCR clonotype assembly, TCRdb reanalyzed the public sequencing data and kept in-frame beta chains. All rows with the same CDR3 protein become a single entry with the most common DNA and genes. In all, the sample holds a few hundred thousand distinct CDR3 sequences, and around 23% of those were seen once. Around 30% of the sample rests with the top ten. The sample's time point label is to be understood as: persistent/refractory GD, antithyroid drugs over 5 years with positive TRAb. For both TCR sequencing and RNA sequencing, RNA was extracted from PBMCs using TRIzol.

Sequences were derived from peripheral blood mononuclear cells (PBMCs), sampled when the disease was refractory, from a patient treated with antithyroid drugs. These receptors all stem from a woman aged 35 to 49 with Graves disease. Donor details come from another sample of the same person, matched by shared clones.

V is TRBV7-9 and J is TRBJ2-7; D call uncertain. Germline lookup yields CDR1 SEHNR and CDR2 FQNEAQ (reference sequence). This CDR3 region has 14 residues. V was pared by 5 bases and J by 2 bases, with 13 bases between. CDR3 residues: CASSTDIPPYEQYF. CDR3 sequence (DNA): TGTGCCAGCAGCACCGACATTCCCCCCTACGAGCAGTACTTC.

The gene calls are TRBV18 and TRBJ1-1; no definite D call. This CDR3 has 13 amino acids. Trimming stripped 8 bases from V and 3 bases from J, with 13 bases between. Germline V gene data show CDR1 as KGHSH and CDR2 as LQKENI. CDR3: CASSPRWDTEAFF. CDR3 nucleotides: TGTGCCAGCAGCCCCAGGTGGGACACTGAAGCTTTCTTT.

Turning to this clonotype: A read error may explain this, as a much larger clone is one base away. The rearrangement links TRBV6-4 to TRBJ2-2, with TRBD1 matching over 9 bases. Germline CDR1 is MRHNA and CDR2 is SNTAGT. The length of the CDR3 is 20 residues. Here the CDR3 DNA reads TGTGCCAGCAAGGGGGGGACAGGGCGAACTAGCGCTCCCCTTACCGGGGAGCTGCTTTTT. The encoded protein is CASKGGTGRTSAPLTGELLF.

At least ten counts were recorded for this clonotype. The chain employs TRBV12-3 or TRBV12-4 and TRBJ1-2, with a weak D call TRBD1 (5 bases). V was trimmed by 4 bases and J by 1 base, leaving 22 bases between them. The CDR3 has 18 amino acids. The CDR3 loop is CASSSTPQTANFNYGYTF. The CDR3, as DNA: TGTGCCAGCAGTTCTACCCCGCAGACAGCAAACTTTAACTATGGCTACACCTTC.

This clonotype was observed at least ten times. This sequence joins TRBV28 and TRBJ1-6; TRBD1 matches at 11 bases. This CDR3 has 13 amino acids. CDR1 and CDR2 from the germline V gene are MDHEN and SYDVKM. V shed 11 bases, J shed 8 bases, and the junction held 5 bases outside the gene matches. DNA for the CDR3: TGTGCCGGTAGGACAGGGGGCGATTCACCCCTCCACTTT. It specifies CAGRTGGDSPLHF.

This clonotype was counted between two and nine times. V usage is TRBV9 and J usage is TRBJ2-2; TRBD2 aligns across 8 bases. The CDR3 is 15 residues long. In germline, CDR1 is SGDLS, CDR2 YYNGEE. V was clipped by 2 bases and J by 3 bases; unmatched bases: 3. CDR3 residues: CASSVSGRDTGELFF. DNA for the CDR3: TGTGCCAGCAGCGTTTCCGGGAGGGACACCGGGGAGCTGTTTTTT.

The V call is TRBV3-1, the J call TRBJ2-2; D not certain. The germline V gene has CDR1 LGHDT and CDR2 YNNKEL (reference sequence). The CDR3 has 14 residues. V lost 3 bases and J 4 bases, leaving 9 bases between the germline ends. The DNA for the CDR3 is TGTGCCAGCAGCCACTACCAGCTCACCGGGGAGCTGTTTTTT. The encoded protein is CASSHYQLTGELFF.

V is TRBV12-3 or TRBV12-4 and J is TRBJ2-1; 9 nucleotides agree with TRBD2. With V trimmed by 7 bases and J by 9 bases, 16 bases remained unmatched. There are 16 residues in the CDR3. The CDR3 coding sequence is TGTGCCAGCACCTCTACACGGCGGGAGGGCATGGTTGAGCAGTTCTTC. It codes for CASTSTRREGMVEQFF.

On this clonotype itself: A read error may explain this, as a much larger clone is one base away. This sequence joins TRBV15 and TRBJ2-4; 9 bases are a match to TRBD1. The CDR3 runs 16 residues. CDR1 and CDR2 (germline): LNHNV, YYDKDF (reference sequence). CDR3 region: CATNREGQGMGNIQYF. DNA for the CDR3: TGTGCCACCAACAGAGAAGGACAGGGGATGGGCAACATTCAGTACTTC.

Regarding this clonotype: A much larger clone sits a single nucleotide away, making a read error possible. The V and J genes are TRBV12-3 or TRBV12-4 and TRBJ1-2; D possibly corresponds to TRBD1 (5 bases). Trimming cost V 7 bases and J 3 bases, with 18 bases left between them. The length of the CDR3 is 15 residues. Written as DNA, the CDR3 is TGTGCCAGCACCCCCCAACATGGGACTGACTATGGCTACACCTTC. Amino acids: CASTPQHGTDYGYTF.

The genes are TRBV6-1 and TRBJ2-5, with 7 bases identical to TRBD1. V shed 3 bases, J shed 5 bases, and the junction held 6 bases outside the gene matches. The germline V gene encodes CDR1 MNHNS and CDR2 SASEGT. The CDR3 covers 14 residues. CDR3 in amino acids: CASSETGMFETQYF. In DNA form, the CDR3 reads TGTGCCAGCAGTGAGACAGGGATGTTCGAGACCCAGTACTTC.

This clonotype occurred many times. V usage is TRBV10-3 and J usage is TRBJ2-7, with no clear D. The CDR3 has 14 residues. CDR1 ENHRY and CDR2 SYGVKD come from the germline V gene. Trimming pared 0 bases from V and 2 bases from J, leaving 8 bases between. The CDR3 DNA sequence: TGTGCCATCAGTGAGTCGTTCGCGCCCTACGAGCAGTACTTC. Its translation is CAISESFAPYEQYF.

This chain uses TRBV4-1 with TRBJ2-5, with D possibly matching TRBD2 (5 bases). Germline V gene data show CDR1 as MGHRA and CDR2 as YSYEKL. The CDR3 is made up of 20 amino acids. V was cut by 1 base and J by 0 bases, with 24 bases left in between. The DNA for the CDR3 is TGCGCCAGCAGCCAAGTTTATCTGTGGCGGGCAAAAAGGGACCAAGAGACCCAGTACTTC. This encodes CASSQVYLWRAKRDQETQYF.

This clonotype has at least ten counts. This chain joins TRBV28 and TRBJ1-6; D might be TRBD1 (6 bases). Germline V gene sequence: CDR1 MDHEN, CDR2 SYDVKM. V lost 5 bases to trimming and J lost 7 bases, with 15 bases between them. The length of the CDR3 is 15 residues. The CDR3: CASSPLTGRNSPLHF. CDR3 DNA sequence: TGTGCCAGCAGTCCTCTGACAGGCAGGAATTCACCCCTCCACTTT.

Concerning this clonotype itself: Since a much larger clone is just one base distant, this may be a read error. The V call is TRBV6-2 or TRBV6-3, the J call TRBJ1-1, with 7 positions matching TRBD1. CDR1 and CDR2 (germline): MNHEY, SVGEGT. This CDR3 contains 14 residues. This chain's CDR3 is CVSSYSGGSTEAFF. The CDR3 nucleotides are TGTGTCAGCAGTTACTCAGGGGGTAGTACTGAAGCTTTCTTT.

The chain couples TRBV4-1 to TRBJ2-7; TRBD2 might be the D (5 bases). The CDR3 contains 16 residues. V lost 3 bases and J 0 bases, leaving 15 bases between the germline ends. Germline V gene lookup returns CDR1 MGHRA and CDR2 YSYEKL. CDR3 protein: CASSHVLLRDSYEQYF. Here the CDR3 DNA reads TGCGCCAGCAGCCACGTACTCCTCCGGGACTCCTACGAGCAGTACTTC.

This clonotype came up a few times. V usage is TRBV25-1 and J usage is TRBJ1-5; the D gene is possibly TRBD1 (5 bases). This CDR3 is built from 14 residues. Germline loops: CDR1 MGHDK, CDR2 SYGVNS. V was cut by 3 bases and J by 5 bases, with 11 bases left in between. CDR3 in DNA: TGTGCCAGCAGTGATCCTGACAGCCATCAGCCCCAGCATTTT. This sequence encodes CASSDPDSHQPQHF.

The chain links TRBV19 to TRBJ2-7; D is ambiguous. Between the trimmed V and J ends, which lost 4 bases and 5 bases, there was a span of 9 bases. Germline V gives CDR1 LNHDA, CDR2 SQIVND (reference sequence). The CDR3 consists of 12 residues. CDR3 in DNA: TGTGCCAGTAGTACATCAGGTGACGAGCAGTACTTC. Its protein product is CASSTSGDEQYF. The entire variable domain, with the rest obtained from reference TRBV19 and TRBJ2-7, is as follows: DGGITQSPKYLFRKEGQNVTLSCEQNLNHDAMYWYRQDPGQGLRLIYYSQIVNDFQKGDIAEGYSVSREKKESFPLTVTSAQKNPTAFYLCASSTSGDEQYFGPGTRLTVT.

Comment on this clonotype: Lacking the conserved final phenylalanine or tryptophan, this CDR3 likely reflects a read error. It is unclear where the CDR3 begins or ends on the DNA, so no DNA is shown, and the CDR3 is as TCRdb lists it. The rearrangement joins TRBV2 to TRBJ1-1; the table calls TRBD1, which could not be checked here. CDR1 and CDR2 (germline): SNHLY, FYNNEI. The CDR3 has 19 residues if both end residues are counted. The CDR3 loop reads CASSEAPWGSEQRLFGAFL.

This clonotype was counted at least ten times. Written as DNA, the CDR3 is TGCGCCAGCTGCAAACAGGATGGATGTACTGAAGCTTTCTTT. Its protein is CASCKQDGCTEAFF. The rearrangement uses TRBV10-1 and TRBJ1-1; maybe TRBD1 (5 bases). The CDR3 is 14 residues long. Germline V gives CDR1 WNHNN, CDR2 SYGVQD (reference sequence). V was trimmed by 8 bases and J by 5 bases, leaving 18 bases between them.

This clonotype was seen a few times. The CDR3 here is CASSLAAAPGEKLFF. CDR3 DNA: TGCGCCAGCAGCTTGGCCGCGGCTCCAGGGGAAAAACTGTTTTTT. This sequence joins TRBV5-1 and TRBJ1-4, with D tentatively TRBD1 (5 bases). The CDR3 is made up of 15 amino acids. Trimming took off 0 bases at V and 8 bases at J, with 14 bases between the two ends. Germline V gene lookup returns CDR1 SGHRS and CDR2 YFSETQ.

This clonotype came up a few times. J is TRBJ1-5 and V is TRBV7-9, with no clear D. Trimming removed 2 bases from V and 7 bases from J, with 9 bases in between. This CDR3 spans 13 amino acids. Germline V gene sequence: CDR1 SEHNR, CDR2 FQNEAQ (reference sequence). CDR3 DNA: TGTGCCAGCAGCTTAACGGTGGGGCAGCCCCAGCATTTT. This encodes CASSLTVGQPQHF.

As concerns this clonotype: This may stem from a read error, because a much larger clone lies one nucleotide away. This chain uses TRBV2 with TRBJ2-7; 7 bases are a match to TRBD2. The CDR3 runs 15 residues. Per germline, CDR1 SNHLY and CDR2 FYNNEI. This chain's CDR3 is CVSSEVLGLSYEQYF. In nucleotides, the CDR3 is TGTGTCAGCAGTGAAGTCTTGGGACTATCCTACGAGCAGTACTTC. Complete variable domain (other parts from reference TRBV2 and TRBJ2-7): EPEVTQTPSHQVTQMGQEVILRCVPISNHLYFYWYRQILGQKVEFLVSFYNNEISEKSEIFDDQFSVERPDGSNFTLKIRSTKLEDSAMYFCVSSEVLGLSYEQYFGPGTRLTVT.

The chain has TRBV9 and TRBJ2-5, with TRBD2 matching over 9 bases. Germline V lookup: CDR1 SGDLS, CDR2 YYNGEE. This CDR3 has 18 amino acids. Trimming took 4 bases from V and 7 from J; bases not matched to a gene: 20. The CDR3 sequence is CASSPRASGIRKKGTQYF. The CDR3 DNA reads as TGTGCCAGCAGCCCCAGGGCTAGCGGGATTCGAAAAAAAGGGACCCAGTACTTC.

The chain employs TRBV10-3 and TRBJ2-7; 8 bases match TRBD2. The length of the CDR3 is 16 residues. Looked up from germline, CDR1 is ENHRY and CDR2 is SYGVKD. Germline trimming cut 2 bases from V and 6 bases from J; bases unmatched to any gene: 12. The CDR3 loop is CAISERGGVTSGEQYF. In DNA form, the CDR3 reads TGTGCCATCAGTGAGCGGGGGGGAGTCACGTCGGGCGAGCAGTACTTC.